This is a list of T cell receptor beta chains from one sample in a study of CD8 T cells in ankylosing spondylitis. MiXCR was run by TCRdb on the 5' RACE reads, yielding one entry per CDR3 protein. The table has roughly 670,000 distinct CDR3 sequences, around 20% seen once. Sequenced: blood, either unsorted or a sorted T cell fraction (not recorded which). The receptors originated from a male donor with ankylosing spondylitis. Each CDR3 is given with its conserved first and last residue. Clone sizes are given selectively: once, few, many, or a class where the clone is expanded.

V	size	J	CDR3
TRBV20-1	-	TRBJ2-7	CSASVGGYYEQYF
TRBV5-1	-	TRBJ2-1	CASSPYFVYNEQFF
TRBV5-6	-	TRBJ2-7	CASSLGPGATYEQYF
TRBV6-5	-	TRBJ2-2	CASSYHPSGELFF
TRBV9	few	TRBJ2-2	CASSVDPSGRSGELFF
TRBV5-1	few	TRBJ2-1	CASSPERGGSYNEQFF
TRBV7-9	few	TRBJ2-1	CASSGTGGWEQFF
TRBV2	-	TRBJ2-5	CASSEVMGLQETQYF
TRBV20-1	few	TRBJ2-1	CSALARSSYNEQFF
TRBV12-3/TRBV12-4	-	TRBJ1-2	CASRRQGAGGYTF
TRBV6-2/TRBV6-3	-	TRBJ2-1	CASSKRSGKAHNEQFF
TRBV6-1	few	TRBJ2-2	CASSRQGILTGELFF
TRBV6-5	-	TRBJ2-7	CASSSTLRKQYF
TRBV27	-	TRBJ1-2	CASSPRQGPGYGYTF
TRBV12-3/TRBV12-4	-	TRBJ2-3	CASSPGLAGATDTQYF